The next 25 T cell receptor beta chains were all read from a single sample in a study of response to subunit inactivated influenza vaccine. TCRdb fed the RT-PCR reads into MiXCR, producing one record per CDR3 protein. The sample records about 160,000 distinct CDR3 sequences, around 10% being singletons. The sequences come from CD8+ T cells sorted from PBMCs, collected around 2 years after vaccination. Receptors were obtained from a man aged 45 to 75 who received an inactivated influenza vaccine.

This chain connects TRBV9 to TRBJ2-7; D is perhaps TRBD2 (6 bases). V was trimmed by 0 bases and J by 2 bases, leaving 12 bases between them. The CDR3 length is 15 residues. The germline gives CDR1 SGDLS, CDR2 YYNGEE. The CDR3 bases are TGTGCCAGCAGCGTAGGTCCGGGAGAAACCTACGAGCAGTACTTC. Translation gives CASSVGPGETYEQYF.

V and J are TRBV9 and TRBJ2-5; 9 nucleotides line up with TRBD1. V was pared by 0 bases and J by 4 bases, with 10 bases of the junction left unmatched. Germline V gene lookup returns CDR1 SGDLS and CDR2 YYNGEE. The CDR3 is made up of 17 amino acids. In DNA, the CDR3 is TGTGCCAGCAGCGTAGGCGACGGGACAGGGCGAGGAGAGACCCAGTACTTC. It is translated as CASSVGDGTGRGETQYF.

The chain carries TRBV9 and TRBJ2-1; D ambiguous. CDR3 length equals 13 residues. CDR1 and CDR2 (germline): SGDLS, YYNGEE. V was pared by 3 bases and J by 7 bases, with 11 bases between. Here the CDR3 DNA reads TGTGCCAGCAGCGGAACCCTTAGTAATGAGCAGTTCTTC. Translating it yields CASSGTLSNEQFF.

This clonotype has only a few counts. This sequence joins TRBV5-1 and TRBJ1-1, with 10 bases matching TRBD1. This CDR3 region has 19 residues. CDR1 SGHRS and CDR2 YFSETQ come from the germline V gene. V was clipped by 4 bases and J by 0 bases; unmatched bases: 15. CDR3 bases: TGCGCCAGCAGCCCACCCGGGACAGGGGAAAGGTTCATGAACACTGAAGCTTTCTTT. This codes for CASSPPGTGERFMNTEAFF.

This clonotype was found a few times. The chain uses TRBV7-9 and TRBJ2-5; maybe TRBD1 (5 bases). The CDR3 covers 14 residues. CDR1 and CDR2 from the germline V gene are SEHNR and FQNEAQ (reference sequence). Trimming took 8 bases from V and 6 from J, leaving 19 bases between them. Here the CDR3 DNA reads TGTGCCAGCGTCCCTATACAGGATCTACAGACCCAGTACTTC. This encodes CASVPIQDLQTQYF.

This clonotype was detected only a few times. The chain links TRBV29-1 to TRBJ2-3, with 9 positions matching TRBD1. CDR1 is SQVTM and CDR2 is ANQGSEA in the germline V gene. The CDR3 is made up of 16 amino acids. V lost 0 bases, J lost 3 bases, and 7 bases stayed unmatched. This CDR3 reads CSVEDGTGKGTDTQYF. The DNA for the CDR3 is TGCAGCGTTGAAGATGGGACAGGGAAGGGAACAGATACGCAGTATTTT.

This chain joins TRBV4-1 and TRBJ2-1; TRBD2 matches 10 bases. Germline V gene data show CDR1 as MGHRA and CDR2 as YSYEKL. V lost 2 bases, J lost 4 bases, and 17 bases stayed unmatched. CDR3 length: 20 residues. In DNA, the CDR3 is TGCGCCAGCAGCCAAAGGGGGGCTAGCGGGGGCCCTCTTAAATACAATGAGCAGTTCTTC. The encoded protein is CASSQRGASGGPLKYNEQFF.

This clonotype was counted many times. This rearrangement joins TRBV5-6 to TRBJ2-7; D gene unclear. The CDR3 contains 11 residues. The V and J ends lost 6 bases and 4 bases respectively, with 8 bases between them. Germline V gene data show CDR1 as SGHDT and CDR2 as YYEEEE. The CDR3 loop is CASTYGYEQYF. CDR3 DNA: TGTGCCAGCACCTACGGGTACGAGCAGTACTTC.

CDR3 nucleotide sequence: TGTGCCAGCAGCTTATCAGCTCTTCCTTACGAGCAGTACTTC. Protein product: CASSLSALPYEQYF. The chain employs TRBV7-9 and TRBJ2-7; D not certain. Germline CDR1 is SEHNR and CDR2 is FQNEAQ (reference sequence). The CDR3 spans 14 residues. Trimming cost V 2 bases and J 4 bases, with 12 bases left between them.

This clonotype was found a few times. The V call is TRBV3-1, the J call TRBJ2-1; 9 bases are a match to TRBD2. This CDR3 comprises 16 residues. The ends lost 0 bases at V and 4 bases at J; junction bases unmatched: 4. Per germline, CDR1 LGHDT and CDR2 YNNKEL (reference sequence). In DNA form, the CDR3 reads TGTGCCAGCAGCCAAGAAGTAGCGGGGGAGTACAATGAGCAGTTCTTC. This sequence encodes CASSQEVAGEYNEQFF.

CDR3 protein: CAISGDRGEAYNEQFF. DNA for the CDR3: TGTGCCATCAGTGGGGATCGGGGGGAGGCGTACAATGAGCAGTTCTTC. V is TRBV10-3 and J is TRBJ2-1; 7 bases are shared with TRBD2. The germline V gene encodes CDR1 ENHRY and CDR2 SYGVKD. The V and J ends lost 4 bases and 4 bases, in that order; junction bases with no gene match: 10. This CDR3 comprises 16 residues.

This clonotype was seen only once. A much larger clone is a single base away; this may be a read error. The chain employs TRBV4-1 and TRBJ2-7, with TRBD1 identical over 8 bases. Looked up from germline, CDR1 is MGHRA and CDR2 is YSYEKL. The CDR3 has 17 amino acids. Trimming took 4 bases from V and 5 from J; bases not matched to a gene: 16. CDR3 sequence: CASSLLPGPGQADEQYF. The CDR3 nucleotides read TGCGCCAGCAGCCTACTACCGGGCCCGGGACAGGCTGACGAGCAGTACTTC.

This clonotype was counted a few times. Here the CDR3 reads CASSLGRTSTDTQYF. The CDR3 DNA is TGTGCCAGCAGCTTAGGGCGGACTTCAACAGATACGCAGTATTTT. The gene calls are TRBV7-9 and TRBJ2-3, with D possibly being TRBD2 (5 bases). Trimming removed 1 base at V and 3 bases at J, with 11 bases between. The CDR3 totals 15 residues. Germline assignment: CDR1 SEHNR and CDR2 FQNEAQ (reference sequence).

The chain carries TRBV7-9 and TRBJ2-3; 12 bases map to TRBD2. Germline CDR1 reads SEHNR; CDR2 reads FQNEAQ (reference sequence). With V trimmed by 5 bases and J by 6 bases, 6 bases remained unmatched. CDR3 length: 15 amino acids. CDR3 DNA sequence: TGTGCCAGCAGCGAGACTAGCGGGAGATGGGATACGCAGTATTTT. Protein: CASSETSGRWDTQYF.

There are many counts of this clonotype. The rearrangement links TRBV5-1 to TRBJ2-1; 8 bases line up with TRBD2. CDR1 SGHRS and CDR2 YFSETQ come from the germline V gene. This CDR3 spans 15 amino acids. The junction had 5 bases not matched to a gene; V was cut back by 2 bases and J by 4 bases. CDR3 region: CASSFTSGLYNEQFF. CDR3 DNA sequence: TGCGCCAGCAGCTTCACTAGCGGTCTGTACAATGAGCAGTTCTTC.

V is TRBV20-1 and J is TRBJ2-3, with D maybe TRBD2 (5 bases). Trimming shortened V by 0 bases and J by 0 bases, and 10 bases separated the two germline ends. CDR3 size: 15 residues. CDR1 DFQATT and CDR2 SNEGSKA come from the germline V gene (reference sequence). Written as DNA, the CDR3 is TGCAGTGCTAGAGATATCGGCGGGAGCACAGATACGCAGTATTTT. Amino acid sequence: CSARDIGGSTDTQYF.

This clonotype was found many times. V is TRBV20-1 and J is TRBJ2-1, with D unresolved. The V and J ends lost 2 bases and 8 bases respectively, with 13 bases between them. CDR3 size: 13 residues. Germline V lookup: CDR1 DFQATT, CDR2 SNEGSKA (reference sequence). CDR3 loop: CSARRRGTDEQFF. The CDR3 nucleotides are TGCAGTGCTAGACGGAGAGGTACAGATGAGCAGTTCTTC.

This clonotype occurred once. This chain joins TRBV7-9 and TRBJ2-7; 10 bases map to TRBD1. Germline assignment: CDR1 SEHNR and CDR2 FQNEAQ (reference sequence). Trimming cost V 3 bases and J 1 base; bases outside gene matches: 3. The CDR3 is 15 residues long. The CDR3 nucleotides read TGTGCCAGCAGCTTCCGGGACAGGGGTTCCTACGAGCAGTACTTC. Its translation is CASSFRDRGSYEQYF.

This clonotype was counted many times. The V call is TRBV28, the J call TRBJ2-5; a weak D match, TRBD2 (5 bases). This CDR3 has 14 amino acids. V lost 3 bases, J lost 0 bases, and 8 bases lay in between. Germline lookup yields CDR1 MDHEN and CDR2 SYDVKM. The CDR3 protein is CASSLPADQETQYF. The CDR3 region has the DNA TGTGCCAGCAGTTTGCCAGCGGACCAAGAGACCCAGTACTTC. Full variable domain (missing parts from reference TRBV28 and TRBJ2-5): DVKVTQSSRYLVKRTGEKVFLECVQDMDHENMFWYRQDPGLGLRLIYFSYDVKMKEKGDIPEGYSVSREKKERFSLILESASTNQTSMYLCASSLPADQETQYFGPGTRLLVL.

The CDR3 coding sequence is TGTGCCAGCAGCCAAGATGTCGCGGCGGGAGGGCTCACAGATACGCAGTATTTT. Encoded protein: CASSQDVAAGGLTDTQYF. The rearrangement links TRBV3-1 to TRBJ2-3; 9 nucleotides agree with TRBD2. This CDR3 contains 18 residues. In germline, CDR1 is LGHDT, CDR2 YNNKEL (reference sequence). Trimming took 0 bases from V and 2 from J; bases not matched to a gene: 9.

This rearrangement joins TRBV7-9 to TRBJ2-5, with D possibly being TRBD2 (5 bases). Germline V lookup: CDR1 SEHNR, CDR2 FQNEAQ (reference sequence). CDR3 length: 14 residues. The germline V and J ends were trimmed by 5 bases and 2 bases, with 12 bases remaining between them. The chain's CDR3 is CASSPRTSQETQYF. CDR3 in DNA: TGTGCCAGCAGCCCCCGGACTTCTCAAGAGACCCAGTACTTC. Drawing the rest from reference TRBV7-9 and TRBJ2-5, the complete variable domain is DTGVSQNPRHKITKRGQNVTFRCDPISEHNRLYWYRQTLGQGPEFLTYFQNEAQLEKSRLLSDRFSAERPKGSFSTLEIQRTEQGDSAMYLCASSPRTSQETQYFGPGTRLLVL.

This clonotype appeared many times. V usage is TRBV5-1 and J usage is TRBJ2-1; a possible D gene is TRBD1 (5 bases). The CDR3 is made up of 15 amino acids. Germline loops: CDR1 SGHRS, CDR2 YFSETQ. Trimming pared 4 bases from V and 2 bases from J, leaving 13 bases between. DNA for the CDR3: TGCGCCAGCAGCAAACATAGGGGAACCTACAATGAGCAGTTCTTC. It yields the protein CASSKHRGTYNEQFF.

This sequence joins TRBV30 and TRBJ2-2, with 7 bases fitting TRBD2. The V gene end was trimmed by 4 bases and the J gene end by 7 bases; junction bases not matched to a gene: 12. The CDR3 length is 15 residues. Looked up from germline, CDR1 is GTSNPN and CDR2 is SVGIG (reference sequence). The CDR3 nucleotides are TGTGCCTGGATCGGTCTTACGGGGGGAAGCGGGGAGCTGTTTTTT. Its translation: CAWIGLTGGSGELFF.

The chain joins TRBV7-2 to TRBJ1-2, with TRBD1 as a possible D gene (5 bases). With 3 bases removed from V and 0 bases from J, the gap between germline ends came to 11 bases. The CDR3 totals 15 residues. Germline CDR1 and CDR2: SGHTA and FQGNSA. In nucleotides, the CDR3 is TGTGCCAGCAGCTTTTCGGGGCCAGCTAACTATGGCTACACCTTC. Translated: CASSFSGPANYGYTF.

This clonotype has a handful of counts. The chain is built from TRBV19 and TRBJ2-7; no definite D call. Trimming pared 3 bases from V and 4 bases from J, leaving 10 bases between. The CDR3 is 13 residues long. Germline CDR1 is LNHDA and CDR2 is SQIVND (reference sequence). CDR3 nucleotides: TGTGCCAGTAGTATCGCAATTGGGTACGAGCAGTACTTC. Protein sequence: CASSIAIGYEQYF.